This T cell receptor (beta chain) was sequenced in a study of regulatory dendritic cells for organ transplantation (dated by TCRdb to about 2017). Study-wide context: To make regulatory dendritic cells, monocytes were cultured with vitamin D3 on days 0 and 4 and with IL-10 on day 4. To evaluate the response of the DCs to a potent maturation-inducing agent, LPS was added to DC cultures on day 6. TCRbeta repertoires were sequenced from sorted naive and memory CD4+ and CD8+ T cells before and after allostimulation with regulatory or mature dendritic cells. Overall results and qualifications from the work: Only a couple of subjects were sequenced, and the authors noted considerable between-individual heterogeneity in the alloreactive memory CD8+ T cell pool. Of the resting subsets, memory CD8+ T cells had the largest number of alloreactive TCR clonotypes. In both subjects, allostimulation led to expansion of memory CD8+ clones, although regulatory dendritic cells appeared to cause more limited expansion than mature dendritic cells did. Naive CD4+ and CD8+ T cells showed highly diverse repertoires, whereas memory cells were less diverse and memory CD8+ cells were the most oligoclonal.

As for this clone: Its antigen is currently not known. One base away there is no much larger clone; base qualities are not given.

A multiplexed two-step PCR with Vbeta-specific forward primers and Jbeta-specific reverse primers was used to amplify the TCRbeta CDR3 regions. The TCRbeta libraries were sequenced on an Illumina instrument via the immunoSEQ service. The paper's processing steps were these. IMGT annotation was used to assign V, D and J genes, and synthetic CDR3 analogues were used to correct counts for multiplex PCR bias. In the immunoSEQ Analyzer, repertoire clonality was calculated as one minus the normalized Shannon entropy. Whether a clone counted as expanded was decided by Fisher's exact test with Benjamini-Hochberg false discovery rate control and a two-tailed cutoff of P<0.01. Imported from immuneACCESS, the table was reduced by TCRdb to in-frame sequences with V and J called. These copies leave out some clones; in studies compared against another copy, an unresolved V gene accounts for under half, and the cause of the remainder is not known. V and J calls plus clone size are reproduced from that table; the DNA served to infer D and trimming. This sample comprises some 11,000 clones, roughly three quarters of them detected only once. The ten largest account for under 1.2% of the sample.

As encoded in the germline V gene, CDR1 is KGHSH while CDR2 is LQKENI. The CDR3 sequence holds 14 residues, the cysteine and phenylalanine included. Only CDR3 DNA is held: 42 bases, read in frame from base 1. Trimming takes 0 bases from V and 2 bases from J, and the germline ends sit 7 bases apart. Sorted T cell subsets were CFSE-labeled and co-cultured for five to six days with allogeneic regulatory or mature dendritic cells at a 1:10 DC:T ratio. Naive T cells were sorted as CD45RA+ and memory T cells as CD45RO+ CD4+ or CD8+ cells by FACS. A couple of healthy control subjects provided the T cells used for TCR sequencing. The Qiagen DNeasy Blood & Tissue Kit was used for extraction of genomic DNA.

Recombination connected TRBV18 to TRBJ2-5; the D gene remains uncertain. Sequences were obtained from naive CD8+ T cells from blood cultured with regulatory dendritic cells. The intended sense of this specimen's cell subset or site label: CD45RA+ naive T cells. The clonotype was recovered from a human donor in good health. The CDR3 amino acid sequence is: CASSPPSGQETQYF. At the DNA level, the sequence is TGTGCCAGCTCACCACCGTCCGGGCAAGAGACCCAGTACTTC.